This T cell receptor (beta chain) was profiled in a study of T cells in Graves' hyperthyroidism and ophthalmopathy. Trimming cost V 3 bases and J 4 bases, with 19 bases left between them. CDR3 length equals 16 residues. Germline CDR1 and CDR2: DFQATT and SNEGSKA (reference sequence). Amplification targeted TCR beta CDR3 regions from RNA transcripts. With the HTBI primer set, the TCR CDR3 went through a first round of RT-PCR. TCRdb re-analysed the multiplex PCR reads in MiXCR, keeping a single row per CDR3 protein. The profile covers roughly 600,000 distinct CDR3 sequences, with roughly 15% appearing a single time and approximately 12% taken by the ten largest. Diagnostic decisions used clinical symptoms, serum thyroxine and TRAb, thyroid ultrasound and orbital computed tomography. Ten or more counts support this clonotype. Its target is not known. Broader study findings: Clonotypes that were expanded in thyroid above 0.001 mostly appeared in blood too.

This rearrangement joins TRBV20-1 to TRBJ2-1, with D perhaps TRBD1 or TRBD2 (6 bases each). Sample: blood. The TCR was taken from a woman aged 50 to 65 with Graves' ophthalmopathy. CDR3 in amino acids: CSARTRGGQKYNEQFF. The CDR3 nucleotides read TGCAGTGCTAGGACAAGGGGAGGACAGAAATACAATGAGCAGTTCTTC.